This T cell receptor (beta chain) was observed in a study of blood T cell repertoires in COVID-19. The table came from immunoSEQ multiplex PCR; TCRdb's copy has only in-frame clones and leaves some out. The profile shows hundreds of thousands of clones, approximately 88% of them singletons. In germline, CDR1 is SEHNR, CDR2 FQNEAQ (reference sequence). The CDR3 totals 16 residues. V trimming: 2 bases; J trimming: 3 bases; junction bases outside the gene matches: 9. The sequenced sample consisted of PBMCs or T cells enriched from blood (not recorded which). The chain joins TRBV7-9 to TRBJ2-5; 7 positions match TRBD2. This sequence was found in a man aged 60 to 69 who had recovered from COVID-19. CDR3 coding DNA: TGTGCCAGCAGCTTAAGGGGCGCAGGGAGGGAAGAGACCCAGTACTTC. Its translation is CASSLRGAGREETQYF. Supplemented by reference TRBV7-9 and TRBJ2-5, the full variable domain reads DTGVSQNPRHKITKRGQNVTFRCDPISEHNRLYWYRQTLGQGPEFLTYFQNEAQLEKSRLLSDRFSAERPKGSFSTLEIQRTEQGDSAMYLCASSLRGAGREETQYFGPGTRLLVL.